This TCR beta chain was observed in a study of shared clonotypes between healthy human individuals. Background on the study: Each donor contributed plates that comprised three CD4 naive, three CD4 memory, two CD8 naive and one CD8 memory.

The deep-level immunoSEQ assay was used. Clones were read by immunoSEQ multiplex PCR, and TCRdb kept only the in-frame ones, dropping some. The table has 1.5 million to 2.5 million clones, 85% to 95% seen once. Germline V gene data show CDR1 as SGDLS and CDR2 as YYNGEE. There are 15 residues in the CDR3. Trimming cost V 4 bases and J 5 bases; bases outside gene matches: 8. Of note for this clone: Its antigen remains unidentified.

Positive CCR7 selection of CD45RO-negative cells yielded the naive CD8 cells, and terminally differentiated effector memory CD45RA+ cells were excluded. Findings of the study overall: Against clonotypes common to all four donors, non-shared ones had lower generation probabilities. Across subsets, estimated richness was generally greater for naive than for memory populations.

The chain uses TRBV9 and TRBJ2-2; 7 bases align to TRBD2. Sequenced: naive CD8+ T cells sorted from blood. The TCR comes from a man aged 18 to 30 in good health. CDR3 in DNA: TGTGCCAGCAGCATTGGCGGGAGCCAAACCGGGGAGCTGTTTTTT. It is translated as CASSIGGSQTGELFF.